This T cell receptor (beta chain) was documented in a study of shared clonotypes between healthy human individuals. Study details: Donors had three CD4 naive, three CD4 memory, two CD8 naive and one CD8 memory plate apiece. Regarding the study as a whole: Blood was the sole source, and tissue repertoires probably differ.

With regard to this clone: No antigen is known for it.

V lost 1 base and J lost 1; bases outside the gene matches: 5. CDR3 length: 16 amino acids. CDR1 LNHDA and CDR2 SQIVND come from the germline V gene (reference sequence). The material for each subset, its genomic DNA, was split evenly across several immunoSEQ plates. Here immunoSEQ multiplex PCR was the method, and the copy in TCRdb shows in-frame clones only, minus some. This table holds around 700,000 clones, about three quarters found once. The sequence derives from a young woman in good health. This rearrangement joins TRBV19 to TRBJ1-1, with 8 bases identical to TRBD1. The material sequenced was memory CD4+ T cells sorted from blood. Subset denoted: CD45RA-negative fraction. CDR3 nucleotides: TGTGCCAGTAGTATAGCCCGACAGGGGAAGAACACTGAAGCTTTCTTT. It codes for CASSIARQGKNTEAFF.